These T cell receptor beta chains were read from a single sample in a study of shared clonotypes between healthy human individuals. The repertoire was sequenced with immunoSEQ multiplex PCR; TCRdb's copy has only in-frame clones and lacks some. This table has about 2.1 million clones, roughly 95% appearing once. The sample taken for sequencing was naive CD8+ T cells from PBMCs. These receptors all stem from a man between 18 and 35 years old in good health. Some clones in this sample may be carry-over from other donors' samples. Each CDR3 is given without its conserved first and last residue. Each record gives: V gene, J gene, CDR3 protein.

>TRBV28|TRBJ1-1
ASSLPNWTGSSTEAF
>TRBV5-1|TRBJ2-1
ASSLPDRGNEQF
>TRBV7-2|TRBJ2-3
ASSLVGYSTDTQY
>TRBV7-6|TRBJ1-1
ASRAGTGGATNTEAF
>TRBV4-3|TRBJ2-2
ASSQEEAANTGELF
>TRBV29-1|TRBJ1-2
SVYTENGGYT
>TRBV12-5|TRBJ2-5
ASGPGLAGGRETQY
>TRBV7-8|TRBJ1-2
ASSLQQGEDGYT
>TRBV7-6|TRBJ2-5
ASSSHPARDRGETQY
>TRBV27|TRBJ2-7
ASKSRSSSYEQY
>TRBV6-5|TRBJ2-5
ASSLQGAPRETQY
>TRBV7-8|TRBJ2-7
ASRSLGGFSYEQY